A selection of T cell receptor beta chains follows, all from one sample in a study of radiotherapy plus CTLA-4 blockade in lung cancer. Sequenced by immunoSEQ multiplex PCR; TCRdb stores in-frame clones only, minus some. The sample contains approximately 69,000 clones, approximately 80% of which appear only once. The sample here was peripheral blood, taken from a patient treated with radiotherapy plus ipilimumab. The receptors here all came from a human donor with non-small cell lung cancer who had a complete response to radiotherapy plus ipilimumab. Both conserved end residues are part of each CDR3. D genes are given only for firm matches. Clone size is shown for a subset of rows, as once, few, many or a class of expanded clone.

TGTGCCAGCAGCTTAGGTGGTAGGGTTAATTCACCCCTCCACTTT	CASSLGGRVNSPLHF	.	.	TRBV7-9	TRBJ1-6
TGTGCCAGCAGTGACAGGGGAATGTATCAGCCCCAGCATTTT	CASSDRGMYQPQHF	.	.	TRBV2	TRBJ1-5
TGTGCCACCAGCAGAGTGGGGGGACTAGCGGAAAACACCGGGGAGCTGTTTTTT	CATSRVGGLAENTGELFF	TRBD2	.	TRBV15	TRBJ2-2
TGTGCCATCAGTGAGTCTGGCGGGCAGGCCGATACGCAGTATTTT	CAISESGGQADTQYF	.	.	TRBV10-3	TRBJ2-3
TGTGCCAGCAGTGTTTCACAGGGAGGAAATTCACCCCTCCACTTT	CASSVSQGGNSPLHF	.	few	TRBV6-1	TRBJ1-6
TGTGCCTGGAGTCTTGGGACTAGCGGGGCAGAGACCCAGTACTTC	CAWSLGTSGAETQYF	TRBD2	.	TRBV30	TRBJ2-5
TGTGCCAGCAGCTTTAACACTGAAGCTTTCTTT	CASSFNTEAFF	.	once	TRBV5-6	TRBJ1-1
TGTGCCAGTAGTATCACAGGGAGGAGGGGGGAAAAACTGTTTTTT	CASSITGRRGEKLFF	.	.	TRBV19	TRBJ1-4
TGCGCCAGCAGCCAAGGACTCTCGAGCTCCTACGAGCAGTACTTC	CASSQGLSSSYEQYF	.	once	TRBV4-3	TRBJ2-7
TGTGCCAGCAGTGTGACTAGCGCGTTCAATGAGCAGTTCTTC	CASSVTSAFNEQFF	TRBD2	.	TRBV27	TRBJ2-1
TGTGCCAGTAGTATGGCGACAGATAACTATGGCTACACCTTC	CASSMATDNYGYTF	.	.	TRBV19	TRBJ1-2
TGTGCCAGCAGGGGCCAAGAGACCCAGTACTTC	CASRGQETQYF	.	.	TRBV6-5	TRBJ2-5
TGTGCCAGCAGCGTGAGACTAGCGGGGGGGCGAGATACGCAGTATTTT	CASSVRLAGGRDTQYF	TRBD2	.	TRBV5-4	TRBJ2-3
TGTGCCAGCATCGAAAGAGTACAGAGGAACACTGAAGCTTTCTTT	CASIERVQRNTEAFF	.	.	TRBV7-8	TRBJ1-1
TGCAGCGTTAAGGGGGGGACTAGCGGTAGCACAGATACGCAGTATTTT	CSVKGGTSGSTDTQYF	TRBD2	.	TRBV29-1	TRBJ2-3
TGCGCCAGCAGCGATCGCCGACAGTCGAACACTGAAGCTTTCTTT	CASSDRRQSNTEAFF	.	once	TRBV5-1	TRBJ1-1
TGTGCCAGCAGTGGACTAGCGGGGCGCTCCTACAATGAGCAGTTCTTC	CASSGLAGRSYNEQFF	TRBD2	.	TRBV11-3	TRBJ2-1
TGTGCCAGCAGTCAAGACTACGAGCAGTACTTC	CASSQDYEQYF	.	.	TRBV6-5	TRBJ2-7
TGTGCCAGCGAAGGGACAGGGAGGGCCGGGGAGCTGTTTTTT	CASEGTGRAGELFF	TRBD1	.	TRBV2	TRBJ2-2
TGTGCCAGCAGCGCTTCTAGCGGGCTTTACAATGAGCAGTTCTTC	CASSASSGLYNEQFF	TRBD2	.	TRBV11-2	TRBJ2-1
TGTGCCAGCAGCCCTTACAGGGCTGGGGCCAACGTCCTGACTTTC	CASSPYRAGANVLTF	.	.	TRBV14	TRBJ2-6
TGCGCCAGCAGCTCACAGGGCTACGAGCAGTACTTC	CASSSQGYEQYF	.	once	TRBV5-1	TRBJ2-7
TGTGCCAGCTCACCGAAGCCGCAGCAAGAGACCCAGTACTTC	CASSPKPQQETQYF	.	.	TRBV18	TRBJ2-5
TGCGCCAGCAGCTTGAAAGGGTCGGGGGACAGGGTGAACAATGAGCAGTTCTTC	CASSLKGSGDRVNNEQFF	TRBD1	.	TRBV5-1	TRBJ2-1
TGTGCCAGTTCGGACCAGCCTAATGAAAAACTGTTTTTT	CASSDQPNEKLFF	.	once	TRBV19	TRBJ1-4
TGTGCCAGCAGCCCCAGGGGGCAGAGCACTGAAGCTTTCTTT	CASSPRGQSTEAFF	TRBD1	.	TRBV27	TRBJ1-1
TGTGCCAGCAGCCAACAAGCTCTTTCTGGAAACACCATATATTTT	CASSQQALSGNTIYF	.	.	TRBV11-3	TRBJ1-3
TGTGCCAGCAGTTCACTACAGGGAGGGGGCTATGGCTACACCTTC	CASSSLQGGGYGYTF	.	.	TRBV27	TRBJ1-2
TGCGCCAGCAGCCAAGAGAGGGCGGCAGATACGCAGTATTTT	CASSQERAADTQYF	.	.	TRBV4-1	TRBJ2-3
TGTGCCACCAGCAGAGATCTTGGGCTAGCGGGGGGGGAAGAGACCCAGTACTTC	CATSRDLGLAGGEETQYF	TRBD2	few	TRBV15	TRBJ2-5
TGTGCCAGCAGCGTAGTTGGACAGGGGAACGATGAGCAGTTCTTC	CASSVVGQGNDEQFF	TRBD1	.	TRBV9	TRBJ2-1
TGTGCCAGCAGTGAACCTCTAGGGCTCTCCTACAATGAGCAGTTCTTC	CASSEPLGLSYNEQFF	.	.	TRBV6-1	TRBJ2-1
TGTGCCAGCAGTTACTCATCCGGGAGGAGCACAGATACGCAGTATTTT	CASSYSSGRSTDTQYF	TRBD2	.	TRBV6-5	TRBJ2-3
TGTGCCAGTAGTATAGATCTATTCGGGGGCCCTACCAAAAACATTCAGTACTTC	CASSIDLFGGPTKNIQYF	.	.	TRBV19	TRBJ2-4
TGTGCCAGCAGGGGTACAGCAACTAATGAAAAACTGTTTTTT	CASRGTATNEKLFF	.	.	TRBV6-5	TRBJ1-4
TGTGCCAGCAGTTACTACGACAGCAACTATGGCTACACCTTC	CASSYYDSNYGYTF	.	.	TRBV6-5	TRBJ1-2
TGTGCCAGCAGCTCCTACAATGAGCAGTTCTTC	CASSSYNEQFF	.	once	TRBV5-6	TRBJ2-1
TGTGCCACCAGCACTGCCCGACAGATATCCTATGGCTACACCTTC	CATSTARQISYGYTF	.	.	TRBV15	TRBJ1-2
TGTGCCAGTAGTATAGATACAGGGTTAAACACCATATATTTT	CASSIDTGLNTIYF	.	.	TRBV19	TRBJ1-3
TGTGCCAGTAGTTCTGCGCTCCCAGATACGCAGTATTTT	CASSSALPDTQYF	.	.	TRBV19	TRBJ2-3
TGTGCCAGCAGCCCCTCCACAGGGGGCGCGAGGGAGTACTTC	CASSPSTGGAREYF	TRBD1	.	TRBV7-2	TRBJ2-7
TGTGCCAGCAGTTACGGCGGGACAGGGGCTGGCTACACCTTC	CASSYGGTGAGYTF	TRBD1	.	TRBV6-5	TRBJ1-2
TGTGCCAGCAGTCGTAGGGGAGGGGGGTTTGAGACCCAGTACTTC	CASSRRGGGFETQYF	.	.	TRBV6-5	TRBJ2-5
TGTGCCAGCAGAGACAGGGAAACTAATGAAAAACTGTTTTTT	CASRDRETNEKLFF	TRBD1	few	TRBV6-6	TRBJ1-4
TGTGCCACCTTCCGACAGGGGGCTTCGTCGACTGAAGCTTTCTTT	CATFRQGASSTEAFF	TRBD1	.	TRBV13	TRBJ1-1
TGTGCCAGAGTGGGGCCCGAGCAGTACTTC	CARVGPEQYF	.	few	TRBV5-3	TRBJ2-7
TGTGCCAGCAGCCCGGGACACCTCACAGATACGCAGTATTTT	CASSPGHLTDTQYF	.	.	TRBV6-5	TRBJ2-3
TGTGCCAGCAGCCGGACAGTGGACACCGGGGAGCTGTTTTTT	CASSRTVDTGELFF	.	.	TRBV5-5	TRBJ2-2
TGCAGTGCTTCCGACGGGTCTGGGCAGTTCTTC	CSASDGSGQFF	.	.	TRBV20-1	TRBJ2-1